The clone carrying this T cell receptor (beta chain) was seen just once. The data were taken from a study of blood T cell repertoires in COVID-19. Study-wide context: Sources were T cells, B-cell-depleted T cells, or PBMCs; the material itself was cDNA or gDNA.

The CDR3 has 16 amino acids. V shed 4 bases and J 8 bases; nucleotides not matched to a gene: 11. Germline CDR1 SGHVS, CDR2 FQNEAQ. Authors' methods: Cell counts per sample came from amplifying reference gene primers. Sequencing was performed with immunoSEQ multiplex PCR; in TCRdb, only in-frame clones are kept and a portion is missing. The V and J calls and clone size were taken over from that table, and D and trimming were inferred from the DNA. Found here are about 140,000 clones, around 76% of them singletons; the top ten hold around 4%. This clonotype was obtained from a man in his 60s with acute or convalescent COVID-19. V and J are TRBV7-8 and TRBJ2-1; 10 bases agree with TRBD1. Sequences were obtained from peripheral blood. The CDR3 loop is CASSSSWGQGFDEQFF. Here the CDR3 DNA reads TGTGCCAGCAGCTCCTCTTGGGGACAGGGGTTCGATGAGCAGTTCTTC. Drawing the rest from reference TRBV7-8 and TRBJ2-1, the complete variable domain is GAGVSQSPRYKVAKRGQDVALRCDPISGHVSLFWYQQALGQGPEFLTYFQNEAQLDKSGLPSDRFFAERPEGSVSTLKIQRTQQEDSAVYLCASSSSWGQGFDEQFFGPGTRLTVL.